Below are 5 T cell receptor beta chains sequenced from a single sample in a study of T cells expressing NK-cell markers. No DNA is given; TCRdb re-called the 5' RACE reads and lists each CDR3 protein once. The sample spans fewer than 300,000 distinct CDR3 sequences; the ten largest clones claim 4% to 4.5%. Input material: blood T cells: a sorted CD56 or NKG2C T cell subset, CD4+ or CD8+ T cells, or bulk PBMC T cells (not recorded which). Receptor source: a woman aged 18 to 69 in good health.

The chain links TRBV20-1 to TRBJ1-1. CDR3 length: 13 residues. Per germline, CDR1 DFQATT and CDR2 SNEGSKA (reference sequence). The CDR3: CSAVGRVNTEAFF.

V is TRBV29-1 and J is TRBJ2-3; the D call from TCRdb, TRBD2, cannot be confirmed without DNA. CDR1 SQVTM and CDR2 ANQGSEA come from the germline V gene. The CDR3 consists of 15 residues. CDR3 region: CRGGLAGGSTDTQYF.

The genes are TRBV6-5 and TRBJ2-1; no DNA is available, so the TRBD1 call from TCRdb remains unchecked. Germline values: CDR1 MNHEY, CDR2 SVGAGI. The CDR3 is 17 amino acids. CDR3: CASSYSSGIGGMNEQFF.

The rearrangement links TRBV5-1 to TRBJ1-1; TCRdb gives TRBD1 as the D gene, but with no DNA this cannot be confirmed. The CDR3 is made up of 14 amino acids. The germline gives CDR1 SGHRS, CDR2 YFSETQ. CDR3 sequence reads: CASSKTTGVSEAFF.

The J gene is TRBJ1-2, the V gene TRBV5-1; the TCRdb D gene call, TRBD1, has no DNA to confirm it. This CDR3 is built from 13 residues. CDR1 and CDR2 from the germline V gene are SGHRS and YFSETQ. Here the CDR3 reads CASSLEGAYGYTF.